This note documents a single TCR beta chain sequence. CDR1 SGHDT and CDR2 YYEEEE come from the germline V gene. The V and J ends lost 1 base and 4 bases, in that order; junction bases with no gene match: 9. CDR3 length equals 16 residues. TCRdb keeps only in-frame clones here, not all; method: immunoSEQ multiplex PCR. The data hold some 46,000 clones, with more than 60% observed a single time. This entry is derived from a study of cytotoxic CD8 clonotypes in ibrutinib-treated CLL. Study as a whole: The taking of response samples occurred after a median about eleven months of treatment, with a range of 6 to 36.

The chain combines TRBV5-6 with TRBJ2-7; 9 bases match TRBD2. Sequenced here: PBMCs, sampled after 12 months of ibrutinib treatment. The sequence was collected from a human donor with chronic lymphocytic leukemia. The CDR3 sequence is CASSLSGTSFTYEQYF. The CDR3 DNA reads TGTGCCAGCAGCTTGTCGGGGACTAGCTTTACGTACGAGCAGTACTTC.